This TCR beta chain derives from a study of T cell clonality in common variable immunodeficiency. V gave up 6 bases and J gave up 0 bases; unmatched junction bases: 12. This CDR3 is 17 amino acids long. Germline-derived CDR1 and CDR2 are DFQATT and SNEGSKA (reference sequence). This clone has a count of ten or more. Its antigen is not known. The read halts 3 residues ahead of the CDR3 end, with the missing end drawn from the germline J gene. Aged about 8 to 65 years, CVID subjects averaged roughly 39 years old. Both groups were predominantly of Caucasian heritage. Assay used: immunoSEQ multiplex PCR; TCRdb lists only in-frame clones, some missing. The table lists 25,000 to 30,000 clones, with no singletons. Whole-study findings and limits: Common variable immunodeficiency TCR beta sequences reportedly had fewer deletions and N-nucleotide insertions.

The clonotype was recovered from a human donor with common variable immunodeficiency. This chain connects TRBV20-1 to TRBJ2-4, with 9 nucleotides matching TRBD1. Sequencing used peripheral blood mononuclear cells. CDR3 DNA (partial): TGCAGTGCCGCCGGGACAGGGTTGATTCTAGCCAAAAACATT. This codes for CSAAGTGLILAKNI. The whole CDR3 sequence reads CSAAGTGLILAKNIQYF.